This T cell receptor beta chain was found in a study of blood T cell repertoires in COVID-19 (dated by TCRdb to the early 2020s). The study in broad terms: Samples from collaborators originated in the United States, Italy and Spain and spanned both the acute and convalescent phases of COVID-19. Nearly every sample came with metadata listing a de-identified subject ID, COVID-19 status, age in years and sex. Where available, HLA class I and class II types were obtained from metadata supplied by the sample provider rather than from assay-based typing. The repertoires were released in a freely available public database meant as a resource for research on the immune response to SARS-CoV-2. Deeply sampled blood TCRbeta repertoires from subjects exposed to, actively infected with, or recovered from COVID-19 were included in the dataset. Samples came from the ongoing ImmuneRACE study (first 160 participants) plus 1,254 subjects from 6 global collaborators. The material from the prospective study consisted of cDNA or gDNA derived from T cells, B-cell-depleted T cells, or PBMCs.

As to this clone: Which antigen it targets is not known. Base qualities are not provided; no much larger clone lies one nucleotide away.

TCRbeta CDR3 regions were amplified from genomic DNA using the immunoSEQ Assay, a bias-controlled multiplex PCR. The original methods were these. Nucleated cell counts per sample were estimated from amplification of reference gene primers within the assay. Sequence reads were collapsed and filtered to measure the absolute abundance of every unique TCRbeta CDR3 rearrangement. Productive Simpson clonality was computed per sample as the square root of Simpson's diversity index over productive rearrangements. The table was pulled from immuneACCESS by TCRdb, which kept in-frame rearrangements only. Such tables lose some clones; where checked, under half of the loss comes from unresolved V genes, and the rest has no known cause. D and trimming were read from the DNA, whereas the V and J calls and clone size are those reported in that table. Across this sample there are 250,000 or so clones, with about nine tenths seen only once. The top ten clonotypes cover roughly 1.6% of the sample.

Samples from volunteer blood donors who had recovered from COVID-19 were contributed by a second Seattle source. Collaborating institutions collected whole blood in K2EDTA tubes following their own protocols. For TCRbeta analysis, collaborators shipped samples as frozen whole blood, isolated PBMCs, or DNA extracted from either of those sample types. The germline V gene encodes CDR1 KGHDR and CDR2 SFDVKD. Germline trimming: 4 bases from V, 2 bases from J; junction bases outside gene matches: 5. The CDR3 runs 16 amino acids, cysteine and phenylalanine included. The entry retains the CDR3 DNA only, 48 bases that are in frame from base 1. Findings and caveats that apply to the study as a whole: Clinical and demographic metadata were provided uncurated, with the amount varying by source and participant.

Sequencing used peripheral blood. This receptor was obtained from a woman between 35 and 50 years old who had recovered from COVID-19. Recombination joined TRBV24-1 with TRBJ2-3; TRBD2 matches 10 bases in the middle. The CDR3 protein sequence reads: CATSEGSGGITDTQYF. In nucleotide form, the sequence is TGTGCCACCAGTGAGGGTAGCGGGGGGATCACAGATACGCAGTATTTT.